This T cell receptor (beta chain) is from a study of T cell responses to AZD1222 COVID-19 vaccine. V was pared by 4 bases and J by 0 bases, with 6 bases between. Germline CDR1 MNHEY, CDR2 SMNVEV (reference sequence). CDR3 length: 13 amino acids. As for this clone: No antigen is known for it.

Study findings and constraints: The CD4 TCRs associated with vaccination extended across spike and predominated at 160-218 and 743-854. Scientists sampled the repertoires only once the peak T cell response had passed.

This table comes from immunoSEQ multiplex PCR, and its TCRdb copy is limited to in-frame clones, with some not included. In the table there are 90,000 to 150,000 clones, 70% to 90% of which are singletons. The sample in question was peripheral blood, obtained 28 days after the second AZD1222 dose. The rearrangement uses TRBV27 and TRBJ1-1; D is unresolved. This receptor was identified in an adult who received the AZD1222 COVID-19 vaccine. This CDR3 is CASSSSMNTEAFF. CDR3 sequence (DNA): TGTGCCAGCAGTTCGTCCATGAACACTGAAGCTTTCTTT.